The 9 T cell receptor beta chains given below trace back to one sample, sequenced in a study of regulatory T cells in long-lasting Graves disease. Time point indicated: persistent/refractory GD, antithyroid drugs over 5 years with positive TRAb. PBMCs provided the RNA from which the TCR library was made. The TCR beta library used iRepertoire HTBI primers with Arm-PCR amplification of CDR3. TCRdb redid the calling of the multiplex PCR reads with MiXCR, one entry per CDR3 protein. Found here are about 470,000 distinct CDR3 sequences, more than 20% of them singletons; the top ten hold 7% to 9.5%. The specimen comprised peripheral blood mononuclear cells (PBMCs), sampled when the disease was refractory, from a patient treated with antithyroid drugs. The receptors here all came from a female donor with Graves disease.

In its sample, this clonotype was seen many times. The chain links TRBV6-5 to TRBJ2-7; 7 bases map to TRBD1. The CDR3 consists of 14 residues. Per the germline V gene, CDR1 is MNHEY and CDR2 is SVGAGI. V gave up 2 bases and J gave up 0 bases; unmatched junction bases: 1. The CDR3 bases are TGTGCCAGCAGTTACGGGGACAGCTCCTACGAGCAGTACTTC. This sequence encodes CASSYGDSSYEQYF.

With respect to this clonotype: The junction departs from the called germline gene at one end, perhaps through a read error. The J gene is TRBJ1-1, the V gene TRBV20-1; D is possibly TRBD1 (6 bases). The CDR3 consists of 16 residues. CDR1 DFQATT and CDR2 SNEGSKA come from the germline V gene (reference sequence). CDR3 in DNA: TGCAATGCTAGGGGGGGGCGGGGGCCGCTGAACACTGAAGCTTTCTTT. This gives the protein CNARGGRGPLNTEAFF.

The genes are TRBV10-3 and TRBJ2-1, with a weak D call TRBD2 (6 bases). V was pared by 6 bases and J by 9 bases, with 15 bases between. The CDR3 is 13 amino acids. From germline, CDR1 is ENHRY and CDR2 SYGVKD. Here the CDR3 reads CAISAGGLGEQFF. CDR3 bases: TGTGCCATCAGCGCCGGGGGTTTAGGTGAGCAGTTCTTC.

CDR3 sequence: CASSRETGGADTQYF. The CDR3 DNA follows: TGTGCCAGCAGTCGAGAAACAGGGGGCGCAGATACGCAGTATTTT. The chain carries TRBV28 and TRBJ2-3; TRBD1 matches 9 bases. Germline CDR1 is MDHEN and CDR2 is SYDVKM. This CDR3 has 15 amino acids. Trimming removed 5 bases from V and 4 bases from J; junction bases left unmatched: 7. The full variable domain, with the rest looked up from reference TRBV28 and TRBJ2-3, is DVKVTQSSRYLVKRTGEKVFLECVQDMDHENMFWYRQDPGLGLRLIYFSYDVKMKEKGDIPEGYSVSREKKERFSLILESASTNQTSMYLCASSRETGGADTQYFGPGTRLTVL.

The sample holds many counts of this clonotype. V usage is TRBV6-2 or TRBV6-3 and J usage is TRBJ1-1; D call uncertain. Trimming left V 6 bases short and J 5 bases short, with 10 bases between. The CDR3 has 12 residues. The germline gives CDR1 MNHEY, CDR2 SVGEGT. The CDR3 DNA reads TGTGCCAGCAGCCCAGGAATTACTGAAGCTTTCTTT. It translates to CASSPGITEAFF.

This clonotype showed up many times. This chain connects TRBV7-3 to TRBJ1-3; D gene unclear. V was pared by 0 bases and J by 1 base, with 7 bases between. This CDR3 has 15 amino acids. From germline, CDR1 is SGHTA and CDR2 FQGTGA. The CDR3, as DNA: TGTGCCAGCAGCTTAACGGGCAGTTCTGGAAACACCATATATTTT. Encoded protein: CASSLTGSSGNTIYF.

This clonotype has at least ten counts. The chain recombines TRBV6-1 with TRBJ2-7; 7 nucleotides align to TRBD2. V lost 8 bases to trimming and J lost 4 bases; unmatched junction nucleotides: 8. Germline CDR1 and CDR2: MNHNS and SASEGT. The CDR3 consists of 13 residues. The CDR3 loop reads CASWAREMYEQYF. CDR3 nucleotide sequence: TGTGCCAGCTGGGCGCGGGAGATGTACGAGCAGTACTTC.

This clonotype was recorded at least ten times. The chain uses TRBV28 and TRBJ1-1, with TRBD1 matching 7 bases. The CDR3 covers 22 residues. Germline V CDR1 and CDR2: MDHEN, SYDVKM. With V trimmed by 1 base and J by 1 base, 24 bases remained unmatched. The CDR3 protein is CASSLFFAGRGADRTTNTEAFF. CDR3 in DNA: TGTGCCAGCAGTTTATTTTTTGCTGGTCGGGGTGCGGACAGGACCACGAACACTGAAGCTTTCTTT.

This clonotype was seen more than once but under ten times. This chain uses TRBV4-1 with TRBJ2-5, with 8 bases aligning to TRBD1. Trimming cost V 0 bases and J 0 bases; bases outside gene matches: 6. The CDR3 has 17 residues. Germline V gene data show CDR1 as MGHRA and CDR2 as YSYEKL. This CDR3 reads CASSQEGQGMYQETQYF. The CDR3 DNA is TGCGCCAGCAGCCAAGAAGGACAGGGCATGTACCAAGAGACCCAGTACTTC.